This T cell receptor (beta chain) was captured in a study of blood T cells in healthy people across ages (dated by TCRdb to between 2014 and 2016). Some background on the complete study: In model experiments, template switching captured about one uniquely barcoded TCR beta cDNA molecule for every two T cells. Using deep sequencing normalized with unique cDNA molecular identifiers, the study measured how TCR beta repertoire diversity changes with age. Four age groups were formed from the donors: young (average about 15 years), middle-aged (approximately 39), aged (about 68) and long-lived (approximately 78). Donors of different ages were randomly distributed across sequencing lanes to avoid experimental bias. The study analyzed two additional independent replicas of 1 million unique cDNA reads from the same blood draw for two donors, one aged 18 to 29 and one aged 80 or older.

Library generation was performed with 5' RACE. Sequencing relied on an Illumina HiSeq 2500. A second roughly 6 to 12 cycle PCR used a sample-barcoded 5' primer and a J-beta primer mix. A template-switch 5' adaptor carrying 12 random nucleotides introduced a unique molecular identifier onto each TCR beta cDNA molecule. At least 2.5 million CDR3-containing paired-end reads were obtained from each sample. The Mint cDNA synthesis kit, primed by a TRBC-specific oligonucleotide, was used to synthesize first-strand cDNA from all RNA. Following uracil-DNA glycosylase treatment, a first 18-cycle PCR with universal primers M1SS and BC2_uni_R was performed on all cDNA. Processing in the source paper ran as follows. Each sample was normalized by randomly selecting 1 million high-quality reads, each carrying a distinct molecular identifier. Instead of being binned into consensus sequences, reads with shared molecular identifiers were discarded. MiTCR, run with a Q25 quality threshold and the strictest error-elimination algorithm, handled CDR3 identification, clonotype clustering and error correction. Lower-bound total TCR beta diversity was estimated with a nonparametric unseen species model using Euler transformation. TCRdb reprocessing: public reads trimmed at Q25 with fastp, clones called with MiXCR, in-frame beta chains kept. Rows with a matching CDR3 protein are joined into one entry that keeps the most common DNA and genes. In this record, the V and J calls reflect TCRdb's handling and not the investigators' own analysis. Across this sample there are approximately 1.5 million distinct CDR3 sequences, with approximately 42% seen only once. Clones ranked in the top ten supply about 4.1% of the sample.

The germline V gene (reference sequence) specifies DFQATT as CDR1 and SNEGSKA as CDR2. The CDR3, cysteine through phenylalanine, is 14 amino acids long. The retained sequence is limited to the CDR3, 42 bases, with the frame set at the first base. A word on this clonotype: The antigen it binds to is not known. It has no much larger one-base neighbor in the sample; base qualities were not kept.

The donors were around 39 Caucasian individuals from Russia, aged roughly 6 to 95 years, who were systemically healthy. Roughly 9.5 milliliters of peripheral blood were drawn from each donor into EDTA-treated Vacutainer tubes. Ficoll-Paque density-gradient centrifugation was used to isolate PBMCs, with at least 7 million obtained per sample. Total RNA was extracted from PBMCs with Trizol reagent, with at least 5 micrograms obtained per sample. For every donor, an aliquot of PBMCs went through flow cytometry to measure the percentages of naive CD45RAhigh/CD27high T cells. Beyond this particular receptor, the publication reports: Because the CMV infection status of the donors was unknown, age-related changes in expanded clonotypes may potentially have been confounded. Estimates of total diversity based on one million sequenced T cells were considered lower bounds and underestimates. Conclusive comparison of naive and antigen-experienced compartments was prevented by the profiling of bulk unsorted PBMCs. Compared with the aged group, the long-lived group had more naive CD4+ T cells, fewer expanded clones and increased TCR diversity, a pattern suggesting age selection. As age increased, observed TCR beta diversity per million T cells dropped in a roughly linear way, and a significant reduction was already evident by age 40. A strong correlation was found between observed TCR beta diversity and the percentage of naive T cells measured by flow cytometry.

The source is a woman aged 18-35 years in good health. The sample was blood. The chain is assembled from TRBV20-1 and TRBJ2-4; a tentative D call is TRBD1 (6 bases match). TRBJ2-7 explains the end of the DNA better; the J call may be wrong. CDR3 reads: CSAREGAVSYEQYF. The sequenced DNA is TGCAGTGCTAGAGAGGGGGCAGTCTCCTACGAGCAGTACTTC.